Following are 16 T cell receptor beta chains from one sample sequenced in a study of Tregs in tolerant kidney transplant recipients. Related graft donors supplied nonmyeloablative bone marrow transplants, and mixed chimerism was transient. TCRdb keeps only in-frame clones here, not all; method: immunoSEQ multiplex PCR. The sample lists approximately 20,000 clones; over 70% were seen once. The input for sequencing was CD8+ T cells from blood (PBMCs), taken 6 months after the transplant. The source of these receptors is a human patient who received a combined kidney and bone marrow transplant. Some T cells may be provided by the graft donor.

The J gene is TRBJ2-4, the V gene TRBV2; 7 bases are shared with TRBD2. Germline V CDR1 and CDR2: SNHLY, FYNNEI. The V segment lost 4 bases and the J segment 6 bases; nucleotides outside the gene matches: 9. The CDR3 sequence is 15 residues long. The CDR3: CASSGSIGRGNIQYF. The CDR3 DNA reads as TGTGCCAGCAGTGGGAGCATAGGGAGGGGAAACATTCAGTACTTC.

The J gene is TRBJ2-7, the V gene TRBV9, with 12 bases matching TRBD1. The junction had 8 bases not matched to a gene; V was cut back by 2 bases and J by 5 bases. Germline V gene data show CDR1 as SGDLS and CDR2 as YYNGEE. The CDR3 consists of 16 residues. DNA for the CDR3: TGTGCCAGCAGCGTGACAACCGGGACAGGGGGCGACGAGCAGTACTTC. Its translation is CASSVTTGTGGDEQYF.

This clone is a singleton in its sample. This chain uses TRBV10-3 with TRBJ2-1; 11 bases line up with TRBD1. V was pared by 4 bases and J by 7 bases, with 6 bases of the junction left unmatched. The CDR3 contains 15 residues. Germline CDR1 is ENHRY and CDR2 is SYGVKD. The CDR3: CAISGPGTGGNEQFF. The DNA for the CDR3 is TGTGCCATCAGTGGGCCCGGGACAGGGGGTAATGAGCAGTTCTTC.

The rearrangement links TRBV14 to TRBJ2-2; tentative D call: TRBD1 (5 bases). The CDR3 extends over 14 amino acids. Germline lookup yields CDR1 SGHDN and CDR2 FVKESK. With 0 bases removed from V and 12 bases from J, the gap between germline ends came to 14 bases. In DNA form, the CDR3 reads TGTGCCAGCAGCCAAGATCGGGCAGGGTTTAAGCTGTTTTTT. Translation: CASSQDRAGFKLFF.

CDR3 nucleotide sequence: TGTGCCACCAGCTCTCGACAGGGGGCCACAGATACGCAGTATTTT. This gives the protein CATSSRQGATDTQYF. The J gene is TRBJ2-3, the V gene TRBV15; 10 bases are shared with TRBD1. Germline CDR1 reads LNHNV; CDR2 reads YYDKDF (reference sequence). Trimming at V came to 5 bases and at J to 2 bases, leaving 4 bases not matched to a gene. The CDR3 spans 15 residues.

The rearrangement joins TRBV9 to TRBJ2-2, with D uncertain. Germline lookup yields CDR1 SGDLS and CDR2 YYNGEE. Between the trimmed V and J ends, which lost 3 bases and 2 bases, there was a span of 17 bases. The CDR3 contains 17 residues. The CDR3 nucleotides are TGTGCCAGCAGCGCCAGGCCACAGTCGCCAAACACCGGGGAGCTGTTTTTT. Protein: CASSARPQSPNTGELFF. Full variable domain (rest looked up from reference TRBV9 and TRBJ2-2): DSGVTQTPKHLITATGQRVTLRCSPRSGDLSVYWYQQSLDQGLQFLIQYYNGEERAKGNILERFSAQQFPDLHSELNLSSLELGDSALYFCASSARPQSPNTGELFFGEGSRLTVL.

J is TRBJ2-2 and V is TRBV9; tentative D call: TRBD2 (5 bases). This CDR3 is built from 15 residues. Germline values: CDR1 SGDLS, CDR2 YYNGEE. Trimming left V 0 bases short and J 4 bases short, with 10 bases between. CDR3 amino acids: CASSVEQGGTGELFF. Written as DNA, the CDR3 is TGTGCCAGCAGCGTAGAACAAGGAGGCACCGGGGAGCTGTTTTTT.

The chain carries TRBV7-3 and TRBJ2-2, with TRBD1 identical over 8 bases. The CDR3 has 17 residues. V shed 0 bases and J 2 bases; nucleotides not matched to a gene: 5. CDR1 and CDR2 from the germline V gene are SGHTA and FQGTGA. Here the CDR3 reads CASSLTGGQVNTGELFF. CDR3 coding DNA: TGTGCCAGCAGCTTAACAGGGGGACAGGTCAACACCGGGGAGCTGTTTTTT.

The chain carries TRBV21-1 and TRBJ2-5; the tabulated D call, TRBD2, remains unverified against the DNA. The J call could be wrong; TRBJ2-7 is a better fit for the DNA end. TRBV21-1 is recorded as a pseudogene. This CDR3 is 16 amino acids long. CDR3 sequence reads: CASSKMVSGDSTEQYF. As DNA, the CDR3 is TGTGCCAGCAGCAAAATGGTAAGCGGGGATTCGACCGAGCAGTACTTC.

The chain joins TRBV13 to TRBJ2-2; 7 nucleotides agree with TRBD1. Germline assignment: CDR1 PRHDT and CDR2 FYEKMQ (reference sequence). The CDR3 is 17 residues long. V lost 2 bases, J lost 4 bases, and 10 bases stayed unmatched. CDR3 sequence (DNA): TGTGCCAGCAGCTTACGAGGACAGGAAGGTATCACCGGGGAGCTGTTTTTT. Translation gives CASSLRGQEGITGELFF.

The genes are TRBV5-6 and TRBJ1-5, with TRBD1 as a possible D gene (6 bases). Germline V gene lookup returns CDR1 SGHDT and CDR2 YYEEEE. Trimming shortened V by 4 bases and J by 2 bases, and 13 bases separated the two germline ends. The CDR3 loop spans 15 amino acids. The CDR3, as DNA: TGTGCCAGCAGCCTACAGGGTATAGGCAATCAGCCCCAGCATTTT. It is translated as CASSLQGIGNQPQHF.

The gene calls are TRBV4-3 and TRBJ1-5; 9 bases align to TRBD1. This CDR3 comprises 16 residues. The V segment lost 3 bases and the J segment 6 bases; nucleotides outside the gene matches: 9. Per the germline V gene, CDR1 is LGHNA and CDR2 is YSLEER. The CDR3 DNA follows: TGCGCCAGCAGCCATCAATTGGACAGGGGTGGTCAGCCCCAGCATTTT. Translating it yields CASSHQLDRGGQPQHF.

This rearrangement joins TRBV11-2 to TRBJ1-4; 11 positions agree with TRBD1. V lost 1 base and J lost 7; bases outside the gene matches: 2. The CDR3 is 15 residues long. Germline V lookup: CDR1 SGHAT, CDR2 FQNNGV. The CDR3 nucleotides are TGTGCCAGCAGCTTAGGGACAGGGGGCCTTGAAAAACTGTTTTTT. Its translation is CASSLGTGGLEKLFF.

V and J are TRBV19 and TRBJ1-1, with D possibly matching TRBD1 (5 bases). CDR1 and CDR2 from the germline V gene are LNHDA and SQIVND (reference sequence). The CDR3 spans 14 residues. Trimming removed 7 bases at V and 0 bases at J, with 12 bases between. The CDR3 region has the DNA TGTGCCAGTATCTCGGGGGGGATGAACACTGAAGCTTTCTTT. Amino acid sequence: CASISGGMNTEAFF. Looking up the rest from reference TRBV19 and TRBJ1-1 gives the full variable domain: DGGITQSPKYLFRKEGQNVTLSCEQNLNHDAMYWYRQDPGQGLRLIYYSQIVNDFQKGDIAEGYSVSREKKESFPLTVTSAQKNPTAFYLCASISGGMNTEAFFGQGTRLTVV.

V and J are TRBV2 and TRBJ2-3; 14 bases fit TRBD2. Germline V lookup: CDR1 SNHLY, CDR2 FYNNEI. The V and J ends lost 6 bases and 5 bases, in that order; junction bases with no gene match: 7. The CDR3 contains 16 residues. The CDR3 coding sequence is TGTGCCAGCAGAGCCGGGACTAGCGGGGGACTAGATACGCAGTATTTT. Protein product: CASRAGTSGGLDTQYF.

The V and J genes are TRBV7-9 and TRBJ2-7, with TRBD2 matching over 12 bases. The germline gives CDR1 SEHNR, CDR2 FQNEAQ (reference sequence). V dropped 7 bases and J dropped 7; count of bases not matched to a gene: 11. The CDR3 runs 15 residues. The DNA of the CDR3 is TGTGCCAGCACTCCGCTAGCGGGAGGGTTTTGGGAGCAGTACTTC. It is translated as CASTPLAGGFWEQYF.